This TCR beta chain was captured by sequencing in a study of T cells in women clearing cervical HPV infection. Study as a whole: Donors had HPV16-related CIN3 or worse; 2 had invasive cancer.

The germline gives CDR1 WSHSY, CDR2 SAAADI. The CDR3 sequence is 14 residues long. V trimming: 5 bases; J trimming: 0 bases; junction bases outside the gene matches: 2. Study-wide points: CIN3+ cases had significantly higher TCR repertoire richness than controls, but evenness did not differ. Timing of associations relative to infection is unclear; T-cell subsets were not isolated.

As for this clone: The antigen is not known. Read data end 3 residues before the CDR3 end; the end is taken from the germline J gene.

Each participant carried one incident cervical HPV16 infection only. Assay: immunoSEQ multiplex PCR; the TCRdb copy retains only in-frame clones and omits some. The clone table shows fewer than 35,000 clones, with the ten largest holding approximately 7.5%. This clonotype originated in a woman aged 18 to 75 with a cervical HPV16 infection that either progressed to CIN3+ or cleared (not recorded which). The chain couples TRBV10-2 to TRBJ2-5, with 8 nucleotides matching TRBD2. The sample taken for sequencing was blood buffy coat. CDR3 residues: CASSIAGYQETQYF. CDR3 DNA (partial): TGCGCCAGCAGTATAGCGGGGTACCAAGAGACC.